The present entry profiles one T cell receptor beta chain with its context. This clone was picked up a small number of times. Its antigen specificity is not known. No quality values exist for individual bases; no much larger clone is one base distant. Receptor amplification or capture employed the immunoSEQ multiplex PCR assay. RNA was extracted from all samples and reverse transcribed into cDNA, which served as template for TCR sequencing. First-strand cDNA was synthesized with SuperScript III using a 2:1 mix of oligo-dT and random hexamers. Amplification bias was assessed with a synthetic immune receptor repertoire, and residual bias was removed computationally. The study's processing was this. After raw reads were preprocessed to remove errors, the CDR3 was defined following IMGT conventions as running from the conserved cysteine to phenylalanine. To get clonality, Shannon entropy was normalized by log2 of the number of productive unique TCRs and the result was subtracted from 1. Whether scalp clones were CD4 or CD8 was inferred by matching scalp TCRbeta sequences against CD4 and CD8 repertoires sorted from blood. This is the immuneACCESS table as TCRdb keeps it, with only in-frame sequences that have V and J called. A part of the clones is gone; compared with another copy, unresolved V genes explain less than half, and the rest is unexplained. That table gives V, J and clone size, and the DNA gave D and trimming. This sample holds a few hundred thousand clones; more than 30% were observed only once. More than 0.4% of the sample rests with the top ten.

The treatment or condition label on this specimen signifies: oral pan-JAK inhibitor, 5-10 mg twice daily. Lesional scalp punch biopsies and peripheral blood were obtained from alopecia areata patients. PBMCs were isolated by density centrifugation and stained for CD3, CD4 and CD8, and CD4+ and CD8+ T cells were sorted on a FACSAria. The data were obtained in a study of CD8+ T cells in alopecia areata (dated by TCRdb to 2016 to 2018). In terms of the full investigation: The treated patients, all with moderate-to-severe alopecia areata, were enrolled in an open-label pilot trial of oral tofacitinib given at 5 to 10 mg twice daily. Human TCRbeta sequencing covered scalp tissue and sorted CD4+ and CD8+ peripheral blood T cells from patchy and totalis/universalis alopecia areata patients and healthy controls. Scalp clonality was compared across normal scalp (n=4), patchy alopecia areata scalp (n=8), and alopecia totalis/universalis scalp (n=8). For the treated patients, the SALT score, which quantifies what percentage of scalp surface area is affected, served as the measure of disease severity. High-throughput TCRbeta sequencing was used to examine T cell clonal expansion in alopecia areata in both the C3H/HeJ mouse model and human patients. TCRbeta CDR3 regions were amplified by immunoSEQ multiplex PCR with 35 Vbeta forward and 13 Jbeta reverse primers. Patients on tofacitinib were biopsied at baseline and after 4 and 24 weeks of treatment, and several of the patients also had a later scalp biopsy. Tofacitinib was administered for 6 to 18 months, and 6 months of follow-up off drug were then conducted to assess delayed response and recurrence. RNA was extracted with the PAXgene miRNA kit for fixed scalp, the miRNeasy kit for PBMCs, and the RNeasy kit for mouse skin.

CDR1 and CDR2, per the germline V gene, are KGHSH and LQKENI. Taken from cysteine to phenylalanine, the CDR3 has 12 residues. Only the CDR3 part of the read is kept: 36 bases, read in frame from the first base. V and J lose 0 bases and 7 bases, and a span of 4 bases separates them. The investigation overall reported the following: Compared with normal scalp, lesional scalp, particularly in alopecia totalis/universalis, had higher clonality and more expanded CD8+ clones, which suggests antigenic drive. Scalp TCR repertoire analysis is complicated because resident alphabeta T cells in normal human skin are also sequenced, whereas mouse skin is dominated by gammadelta T cells. Shared TCR sequences between patients were less evident than in mice, which may be partly attributable to HLA diversity in the patient population. Because the treated cohort was small and had only one nonresponder, larger studies are needed to examine links between baseline CD8+ expansion and response. Tofacitinib significantly decreased scalp clonality and the number of expanded CD8+ clones among the top 100 scalp clones. During tofacitinib treatment, many expanded lesional clones stuck around in both scalp and blood, and this persistence may partly explain why relapse happens after treatment is stopped.

This sequence uses TRBV18 and TRBJ1-5, with an unclear D gene assignment. The TCR originated in a human donor with alopecia areata. The starting material was CD4+ T cells sorted from blood, obtained between weeks 30 and 35, from a patient treated with tofacitinib. The encoded CDR3 is CASSPPGQPQHF. In nucleotides, the sequence is TGTGCCAGCTCACCACCAGGCCAGCCCCAGCATTTT.